Below, 5 T cell receptor beta chains from the same sample are listed, as sequenced in a study of T-cell reconstitution after alpha-beta-depleted transplantation in children. Using unique molecular identifiers, the investigators prepared the TCRbeta library. TCRdb re-derived calls from the PCR reads in MiXCR, one entry per CDR3 protein. Of 250,000 to 350,000 distinct CDR3 sequences in the sample, over 8% are singletons; the top ten hold around a tenth. Source: PBMCs from the stem cell graft donor, taken from the stem cell graft. These receptors were collected from a human donor who donated a stem cell graft to a child with SCID.

This clonotype was seen at least ten times. The chain combines TRBV10-3 with TRBJ2-1; 13 nucleotides match TRBD2. The germline gives CDR1 ENHRY, CDR2 SYGVKD. CDR3 length equals 16 residues. V trimming: 10 bases; J trimming: 6 bases; junction bases outside the gene matches: 12. The CDR3 reads CATRDFGLAGVNEQFF. For the CDR3, the DNA is TGTGCCACCAGAGACTTCGGACTAGCGGGGGTCAATGAGCAGTTCTTC.

This clonotype was seen at least ten times. V is TRBV11-3 and J is TRBJ1-5, with TRBD1 as a possible D gene (5 bases). There are 10 residues in the CDR3. Per germline, CDR1 SGHNT and CDR2 YENEEA. The CDR3 spells CGGRNQPQHF. The CDR3 nucleotides read TGTGGGGGCCGCAATCAGCCCCAGCATTTT. The full variable domain, completed using reference TRBV11-3 and TRBJ1-5, is EAGVVQSPRYKIIEKKQPVAFWCNPISGHNTLYWYLQNLGQGPELLIRYENEEAVDDSQLPKDRFSAERLKGVDSTLKIQPAELGDSAVYLCGGRNQPQHFGDGTRLSIL.

The sample holds a few counts of this clonotype. This chain joins TRBV6-1 and TRBJ1-5, with 8 nucleotides matching TRBD1. Germline lookup yields CDR1 MNHNS and CDR2 SASEGT. J was trimmed by 1 base and V by 6 bases; bases with no gene match: 11. There are 17 residues in the CDR3. The CDR3 protein is CASSPSGQGQSNQPQHF. DNA of the CDR3: TGTGCCAGCAGCCCTAGCGGACAGGGCCAGAGCAATCAGCCCCAGCATTTT.

The chain has TRBV5-1 and TRBJ2-7, with 7 bases fitting TRBD1. Germline lookup yields CDR1 SGHRS and CDR2 YFSETQ. The CDR3 has 13 residues. Trimming removed 3 bases from V and 3 bases from J; junction bases left unmatched: 3. CDR3 region: CASSSQGFYEQYF. The CDR3 region has the DNA TGCGCCAGCAGCTCACAGGGGTTCTACGAGCAGTACTTC.

This clonotype showed up just a few times. The V call is TRBV18, the J call TRBJ2-7, with D possibly TRBD1 on 7 matching bases. Trimming took off 3 bases at V and 2 bases at J, with 20 bases between the two ends. The germline V gene encodes CDR1 KGHSH and CDR2 LQKENI. This CDR3 contains 17 residues. Written as DNA, the CDR3 is TGTGCCAGCTCACCCCCTCACGGAACAGGGGAGGCCTACGAGCAGTACTTC. Translated, it gives CASSPPHGTGEAYEQYF.